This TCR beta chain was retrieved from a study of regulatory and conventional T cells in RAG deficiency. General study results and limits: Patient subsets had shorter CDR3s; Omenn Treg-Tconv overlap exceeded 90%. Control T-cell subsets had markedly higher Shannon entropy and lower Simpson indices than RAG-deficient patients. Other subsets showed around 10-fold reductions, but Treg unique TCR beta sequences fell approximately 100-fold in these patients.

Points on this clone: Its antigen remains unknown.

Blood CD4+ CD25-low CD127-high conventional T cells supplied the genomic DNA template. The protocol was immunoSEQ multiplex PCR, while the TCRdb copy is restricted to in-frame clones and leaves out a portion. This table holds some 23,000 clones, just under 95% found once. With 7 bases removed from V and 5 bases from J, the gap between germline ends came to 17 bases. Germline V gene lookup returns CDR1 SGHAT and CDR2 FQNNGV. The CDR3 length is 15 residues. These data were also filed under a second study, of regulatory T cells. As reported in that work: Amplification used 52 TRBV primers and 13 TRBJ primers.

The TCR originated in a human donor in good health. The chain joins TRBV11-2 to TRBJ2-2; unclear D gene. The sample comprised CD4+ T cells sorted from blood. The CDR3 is CASTSQQPSTGELFF. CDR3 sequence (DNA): TGTGCCAGCACCTCGCAACAGCCGAGTACCGGGGAGCTGTTTTTT.